This T cell receptor beta chain was observed in a study of response to subunit inactivated influenza vaccine. MiXCR was run by TCRdb on the RT-PCR reads, yielding one entry per CDR3 protein. The data hold roughly 540,000 distinct CDR3 sequences, with around 21% observed a single time. The CDR3 sequence is 13 residues long. From germline, CDR1 is LGHDT and CDR2 YNNKEL (reference sequence). V lost 3 bases to trimming and J lost 4 bases, with 6 bases between them. These records were also assigned to another study, of T cells expressing NK-cell markers. That source reports: 5'RACE template switching with UMIs produced the TCR beta cDNA. The study sequenced eight donors, seven HCMV-seropositive and one seronegative. For a handful of donors, these clonotypes were likewise the leading ones in the CD3+CD56-NKG2C+ fraction.

The rearrangement links TRBV3-1 to TRBJ2-2; D remains unclear. The sequence derives from a man aged 45-60 years who received an inactivated influenza vaccine. The sample consisted of CD4+ T cells sorted from PBMCs, taken 11 to 12 days after vaccination. This CDR3 reads CASSHRATGELFF. The CDR3 coding sequence is TGTGCCAGCAGCCATAGGGCCACCGGGGAGCTGTTTTTT.